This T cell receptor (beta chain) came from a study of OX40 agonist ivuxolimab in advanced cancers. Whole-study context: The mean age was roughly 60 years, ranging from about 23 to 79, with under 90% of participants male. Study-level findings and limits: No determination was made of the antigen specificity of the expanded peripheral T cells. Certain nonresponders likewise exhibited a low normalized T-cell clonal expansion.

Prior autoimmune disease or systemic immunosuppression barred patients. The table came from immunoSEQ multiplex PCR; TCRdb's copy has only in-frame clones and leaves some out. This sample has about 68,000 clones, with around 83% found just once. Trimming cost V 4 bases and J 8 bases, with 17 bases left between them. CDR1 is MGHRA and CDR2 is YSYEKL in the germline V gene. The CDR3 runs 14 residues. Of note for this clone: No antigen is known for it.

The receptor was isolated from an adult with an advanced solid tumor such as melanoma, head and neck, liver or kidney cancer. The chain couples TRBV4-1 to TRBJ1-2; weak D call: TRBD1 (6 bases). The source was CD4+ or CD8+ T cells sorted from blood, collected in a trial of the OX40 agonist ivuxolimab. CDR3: CASSPPRDTAGYTF. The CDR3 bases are TGCGCCAGCAGCCCACCCCGGGACACCGCGGGCTACACCTTC.